The clone carrying this T cell receptor (beta chain) was observed a handful of times. The library came from three nested PCR rounds adapted from ARM-PCR protocols. TCRdb processed the multiplex PCR reads anew with MiXCR; each CDR3 protein has one entry. This table holds more than 95,000 distinct CDR3 sequences, about 66% found once. The data are from a study of tumor and adjacent non-tumor tissue in lung cancer. On the study more broadly: About 4.17 million productive TCRbeta reads were obtained per sample on average.

The germline V gene encodes CDR1 PRHDT and CDR2 FYEKMQ (reference sequence). CDR3 length equals 18 residues. Losses at the gene ends were 4 bases for V and 2 bases for J; bases not matched to a gene: 10. The template was RNA from unsorted bulk tissue. The receptor was isolated from a man aged 30-40 years with non-small cell lung cancer. The chain carries TRBV13 and TRBJ2-1; 11 nucleotides match TRBD2. Sequenced input: lung tumor tissue. The CDR3 DNA reads TGTGCCAGCAGCTCGACAGCGACTAGCGGGACAGCCTACAATGAGCAGTTCTTC. This encodes CASSSTATSGTAYNEQFF.